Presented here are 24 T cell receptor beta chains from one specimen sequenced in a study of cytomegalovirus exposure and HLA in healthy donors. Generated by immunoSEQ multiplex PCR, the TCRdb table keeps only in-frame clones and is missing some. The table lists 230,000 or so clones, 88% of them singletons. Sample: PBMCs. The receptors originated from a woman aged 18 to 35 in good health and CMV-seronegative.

The CDR3 is CATRTSGSYEQYF. CDR3 nucleotide sequence: TGTGCCACCAGGACTAGCGGGAGCTACGAGCAGTACTTC. The J gene is TRBJ2-7, the V gene TRBV28; 13 bases line up with TRBD2. CDR1 and CDR2 from the germline V gene are MDHEN and SYDVKM. There are 13 residues in the CDR3. The J segment lost 3 bases and the V segment lost 10 bases, leaving 3 bases of the junction unmatched.

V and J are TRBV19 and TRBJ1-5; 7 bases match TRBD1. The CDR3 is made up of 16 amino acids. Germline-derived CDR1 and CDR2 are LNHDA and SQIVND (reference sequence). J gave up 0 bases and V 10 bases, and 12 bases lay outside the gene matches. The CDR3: CATLPDREDSNQPQHF. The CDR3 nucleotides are TGTGCCACCCTACCCGACAGGGAGGATAGCAATCAGCCCCAGCATTTT.

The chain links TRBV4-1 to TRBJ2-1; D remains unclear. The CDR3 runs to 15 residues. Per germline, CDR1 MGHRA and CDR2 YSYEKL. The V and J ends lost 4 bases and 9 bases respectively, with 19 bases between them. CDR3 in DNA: TGCGCCAGCAGCCGAGTTCCCGGGTCTAGAGGTGAGCAGTTCTTC. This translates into CASSRVPGSRGEQFF.

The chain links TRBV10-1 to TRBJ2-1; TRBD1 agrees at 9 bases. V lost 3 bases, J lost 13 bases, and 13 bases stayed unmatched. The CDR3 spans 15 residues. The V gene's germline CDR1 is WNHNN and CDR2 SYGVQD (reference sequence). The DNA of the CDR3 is TGCGCCAGCAGTGAAGGATGGGGACAGGGAGAGGGCCAGTTCTTC. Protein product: CASSEGWGQGEGQFF.

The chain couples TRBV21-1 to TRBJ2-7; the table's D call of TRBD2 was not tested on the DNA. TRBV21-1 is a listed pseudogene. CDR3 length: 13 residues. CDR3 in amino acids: CASSKAPSEDEYF. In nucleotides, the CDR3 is TGTGCCAGCAGCAAAGCTCCCAGCGAAGACGAGTACTTC.

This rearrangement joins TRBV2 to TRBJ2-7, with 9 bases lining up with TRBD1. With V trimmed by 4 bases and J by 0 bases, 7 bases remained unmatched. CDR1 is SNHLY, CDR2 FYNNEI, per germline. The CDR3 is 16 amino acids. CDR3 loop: CASSGGDRVYSYEQYF. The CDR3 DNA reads TGTGCCAGCAGTGGGGGGGACAGGGTATACTCCTACGAGCAGTACTTC.

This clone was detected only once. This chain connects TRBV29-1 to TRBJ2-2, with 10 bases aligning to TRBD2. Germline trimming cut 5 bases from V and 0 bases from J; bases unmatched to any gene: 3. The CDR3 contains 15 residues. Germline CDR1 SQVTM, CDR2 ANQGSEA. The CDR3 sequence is CSVNSGRANTGELFF. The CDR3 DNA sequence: TGCAGCGTTAACAGCGGGAGGGCGAACACCGGGGAGCTGTTTTTT.

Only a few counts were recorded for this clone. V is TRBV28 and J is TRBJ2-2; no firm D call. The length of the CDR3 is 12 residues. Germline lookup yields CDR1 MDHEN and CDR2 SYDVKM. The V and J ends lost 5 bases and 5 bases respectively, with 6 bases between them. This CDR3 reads CASSPRTGELFF. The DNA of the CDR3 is TGTGCCAGCAGTCCCAGGACCGGGGAGCTGTTTTTT.

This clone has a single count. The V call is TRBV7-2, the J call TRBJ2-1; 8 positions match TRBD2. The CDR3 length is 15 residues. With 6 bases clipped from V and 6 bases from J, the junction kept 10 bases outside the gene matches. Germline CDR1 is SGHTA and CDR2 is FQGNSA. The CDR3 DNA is TGTGCCAGCAGGCTACGTAGCGGGACGGGCAATGAGCAGTTCTTC. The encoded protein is CASRLRSGTGNEQFF. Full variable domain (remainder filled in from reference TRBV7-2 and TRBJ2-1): GAGVSQSPSNKVTEKGKDVELRCDPISGHTALYWYRQSLGQGLEFLIYFQGNSAPDKSGLPSDRFSAERTGGSVSTLTIQRTQQEDSAVYLCASRLRSGTGNEQFFGPGTRLTVL.

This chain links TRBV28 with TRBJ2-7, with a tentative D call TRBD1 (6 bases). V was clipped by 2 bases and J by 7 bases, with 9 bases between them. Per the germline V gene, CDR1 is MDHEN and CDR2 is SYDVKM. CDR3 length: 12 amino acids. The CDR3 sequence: CASSLPTGEQYF. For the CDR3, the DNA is TGTGCCAGCAGTTTACCCACAGGGGAGCAGTACTTC.

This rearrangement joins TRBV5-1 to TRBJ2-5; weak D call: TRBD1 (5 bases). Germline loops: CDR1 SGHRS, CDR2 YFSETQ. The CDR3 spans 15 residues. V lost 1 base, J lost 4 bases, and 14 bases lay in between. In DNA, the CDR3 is TGCGCCAGCAGCTTGATGGTGGGCAGGGCAGAGACCCAGTACTTC. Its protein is CASSLMVGRAETQYF.

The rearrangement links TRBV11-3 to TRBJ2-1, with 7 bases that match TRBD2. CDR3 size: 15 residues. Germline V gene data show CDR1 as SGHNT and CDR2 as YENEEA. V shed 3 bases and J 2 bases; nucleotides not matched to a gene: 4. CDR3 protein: CASSFKRDTYNEQFF. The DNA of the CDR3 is TGTGCCAGCAGCTTTAAGCGGGATACCTACAATGAGCAGTTCTTC.

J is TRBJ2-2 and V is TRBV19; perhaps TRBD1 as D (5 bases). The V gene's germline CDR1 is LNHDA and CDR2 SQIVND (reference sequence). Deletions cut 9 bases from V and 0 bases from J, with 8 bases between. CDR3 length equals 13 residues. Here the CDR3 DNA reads TGTGCCAGCGAGGACACGAACACCGGGGAGCTGTTTTTT. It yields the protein CASEDTNTGELFF.

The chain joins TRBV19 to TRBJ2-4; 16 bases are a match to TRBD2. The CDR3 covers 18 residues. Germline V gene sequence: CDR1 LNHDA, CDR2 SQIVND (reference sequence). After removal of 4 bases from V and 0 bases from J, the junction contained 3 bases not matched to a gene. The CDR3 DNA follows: TGTGCCAGTAGTAAGGGACTAGCGGGAGGGGTAGCCAAAAACATTCAGTACTTC. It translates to CASSKGLAGGVAKNIQYF.

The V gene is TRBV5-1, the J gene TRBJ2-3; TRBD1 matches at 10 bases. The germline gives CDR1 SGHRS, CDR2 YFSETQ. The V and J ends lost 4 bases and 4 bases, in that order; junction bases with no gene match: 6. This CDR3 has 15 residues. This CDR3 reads CASSRDRGDSDTQYF. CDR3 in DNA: TGCGCCAGCAGCCGGGACAGGGGTGACTCAGATACGCAGTATTTT.

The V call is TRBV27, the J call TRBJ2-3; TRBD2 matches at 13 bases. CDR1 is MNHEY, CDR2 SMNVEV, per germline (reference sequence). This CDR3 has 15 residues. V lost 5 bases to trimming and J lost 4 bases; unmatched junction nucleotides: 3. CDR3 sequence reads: CASSVLAGGPDTQYF. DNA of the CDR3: TGTGCCAGCAGTGTACTAGCGGGGGGGCCAGATACGCAGTATTTT.

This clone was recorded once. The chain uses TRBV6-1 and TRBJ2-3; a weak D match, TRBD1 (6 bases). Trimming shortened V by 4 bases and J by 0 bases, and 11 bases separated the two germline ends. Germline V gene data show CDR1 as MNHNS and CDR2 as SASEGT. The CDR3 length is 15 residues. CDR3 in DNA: TGTGCCAGCAGTGTCTCCGGGACAAGCACAGATACGCAGTATTTT. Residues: CASSVSGTSTDTQYF.

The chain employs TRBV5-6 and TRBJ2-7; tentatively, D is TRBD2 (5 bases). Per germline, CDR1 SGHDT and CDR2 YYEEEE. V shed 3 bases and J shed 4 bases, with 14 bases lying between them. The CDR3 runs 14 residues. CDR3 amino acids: CASSWPGTTYEQYF. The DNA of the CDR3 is TGTGCCAGCAGCTGGCCGGGAACGACATACGAGCAGTACTTC.

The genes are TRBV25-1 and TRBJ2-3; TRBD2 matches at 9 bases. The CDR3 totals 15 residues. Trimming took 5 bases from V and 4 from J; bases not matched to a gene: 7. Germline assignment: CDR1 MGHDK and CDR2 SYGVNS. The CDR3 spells CASSPTSGRSDTQYF. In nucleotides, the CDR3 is TGTGCCAGCAGTCCCACGAGCGGGAGGTCAGATACGCAGTATTTT.

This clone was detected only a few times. CDR3 sequence (DNA): TGTGCCAGCAGTTACTTGACGGGGGATGAAAAACTGTTTTTT. Protein: CASSYLTGDEKLFF. The V gene is TRBV6-6, the J gene TRBJ1-4, with D tentatively TRBD1 (5 bases). Trimming took 1 base from V and 6 from J, leaving 9 bases between them. The CDR3 contains 14 residues. Germline CDR1 MNHNY, CDR2 SVGAGI (reference sequence).

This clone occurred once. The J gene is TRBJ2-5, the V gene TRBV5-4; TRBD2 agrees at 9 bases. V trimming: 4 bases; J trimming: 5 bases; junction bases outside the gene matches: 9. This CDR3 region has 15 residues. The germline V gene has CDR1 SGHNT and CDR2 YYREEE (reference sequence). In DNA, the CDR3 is TGTGCCAGCAGCCGACTAGCGGTCTCGGGGGAGACCCAGTACTTC. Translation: CASSRLAVSGETQYF.

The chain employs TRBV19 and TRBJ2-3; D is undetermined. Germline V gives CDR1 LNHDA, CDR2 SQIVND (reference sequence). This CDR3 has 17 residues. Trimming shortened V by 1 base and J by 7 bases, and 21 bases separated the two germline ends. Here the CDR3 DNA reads TGTGCCAGTAGTATAGTAGACGTCCCCCCGAGAGGTTATACGCAGTATTTT. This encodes CASSIVDVPPRGYTQYF.

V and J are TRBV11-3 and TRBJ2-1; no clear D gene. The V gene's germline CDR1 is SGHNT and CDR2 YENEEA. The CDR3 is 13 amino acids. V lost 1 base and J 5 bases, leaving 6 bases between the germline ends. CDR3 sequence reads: CASSLGADNEQFF. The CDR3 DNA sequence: TGTGCCAGCAGCTTAGGCGCGGACAATGAGCAGTTCTTC.

In nucleotides, the CDR3 is TGCGCCAGCAGCGTAGAGCCGGGACAGGGGGCCTATGGCTACACCTTC. It codes for CASSVEPGQGAYGYTF. V is TRBV5-1 and J is TRBJ1-2, with TRBD1 matching 12 bases. The CDR3 length is 16 residues. V was pared by 4 bases and J by 4 bases, with 8 bases of the junction left unmatched. Germline V lookup: CDR1 SGHRS, CDR2 YFSETQ.